This TCR beta chain is from a study of shared clonotypes between healthy human individuals. Study-wide context: CD4 naive and CD4 memory each took three plates per donor, while CD8 naive took two and CD8 memory one. The study, taken as a whole, reports: Rarefaction showed sorted-subset sequencing was incomplete despite large depth.

Generated by immunoSEQ multiplex PCR, the TCRdb table keeps only in-frame clones and is missing some. The data show about 1.5 million clones, with 95% to 99% seen just once and approximately 0.44% held by the top ten. Into CD45RA+ naive and CD45RA-negative memory subsets, the CD4+ cells were split. V was shortened by 0 bases and J by 2 bases, with 15 bases between the two germline ends. Germline assignment: CDR1 SGHRS and CDR2 YFSETQ. This CDR3 contains 16 residues. With respect to this clone: What it binds is not known.

The rearrangement uses TRBV5-1 and TRBJ2-7, with a tentative D call TRBD1 (5 bases). This TCR was recovered from a man younger than 45 in good health. Sequenced sample: naive CD4+ T cells sorted from blood. The subset was: CD45RA+ positively selected. CDR3 sequence: CASSLDNRIHAYEQYF. CDR3 in DNA: TGCGCCAGCAGCTTGGATAACAGGATACATGCCTACGAGCAGTACTTC.